The 24 T cell receptor beta chains below come from one sample, sequenced in a study of T cells in localized non-small cell lung cancer. Sequencing used immunoSEQ multiplex PCR; TCRdb keeps in-frame clones, though not all of them. The data show roughly 58,000 clones, 81% seen once. This sample comprised PBMCs, obtained before any cancer treatment. The receptors shown here come from a man aged 40 to 70 with stage II lung adenocarcinoma.

This clone was counted once. The genes are TRBV6-5 and TRBJ1-2; 8 nucleotides agree with TRBD1. Germline lookup yields CDR1 MNHEY and CDR2 SVGAGI. This CDR3 contains 16 residues. Trimming cost V 3 bases and J 7 bases; bases outside gene matches: 13. The CDR3 nucleotides read TGTGCCAGCAGTTATTCAGGGGGCTCTTTTCGGAGTGGCTACACCTTC. As protein: CASSYSGGSFRSGYTF.

The chain employs TRBV15 and TRBJ2-3; D remains ambiguous. Trimming cost V 5 bases and J 0 bases, with 12 bases left between them. The CDR3 runs 15 residues. The germline CDR1 and CDR2 sequences are LNHNV and YYDKDF (reference sequence). CDR3 sequence (DNA): TGTGCCACCAGCCTGGGTGGGCCTAGCACAGATACGCAGTATTTT. Translated: CATSLGGPSTDTQYF.

V usage is TRBV5-4 and J usage is TRBJ2-3; D not resolved. Germline CDR1 SGHNT, CDR2 YYREEE (reference sequence). This CDR3 region has 12 residues. The V end was cut by 4 bases, the J end by 1 base, with 4 bases between. The CDR3 is CASSTRTDTQYF. CDR3 in DNA: TGTGCCAGCAGCACCCGCACAGATACGCAGTATTTT.

The chain employs TRBV6-5 and TRBJ2-2; D is perhaps TRBD2 (6 bases). The CDR3 is made up of 14 amino acids. The V and J ends lost 7 bases and 6 bases respectively, with 15 bases between them. Germline V gene sequence: CDR1 MNHEY, CDR2 SVGAGI. The CDR3 loop is CASTGGGNAGELFF. CDR3 sequence (DNA): TGTGCCAGCACCGGGGGTGGAAACGCCGGGGAGCTGTTTTTT.

The chain has TRBV19 and TRBJ2-3, with a tentative D call TRBD1 (5 bases). Trimming took off 4 bases at V and 1 base at J, with 15 bases between the two ends. The CDR3 has 16 residues. Looked up from germline, CDR1 is LNHDA and CDR2 is SQIVND (reference sequence). Here the CDR3 reads CASSTLGATGTDTQYF. In DNA form, the CDR3 reads TGTGCCAGTAGTACCCTAGGGGCGACGGGCACAGATACGCAGTATTTT.

The gene calls are TRBV19 and TRBJ2-7; 11 nucleotides align to TRBD2. The V segment lost 4 bases and the J segment 1 base; nucleotides outside the gene matches: 6. Per the germline V gene, CDR1 is LNHDA and CDR2 is SQIVND (reference sequence). This CDR3 has 16 residues. CDR3 sequence (DNA): TGTGCCAGTAGTACGCGTACTAGCGGGAGATCCTACGAGCAGTACTTC. Translated: CASSTRTSGRSYEQYF.

This chain connects TRBV11-3 to TRBJ1-1; the D gene is possibly TRBD1 (5 bases). This CDR3 comprises 14 residues. Germline CDR1 is SGHNT and CDR2 is YENEEA. The ends were cut back, 1 base at V and 4 bases at J, with 10 bases in the middle. The CDR3 sequence is CASSLAGGSTEAFF. The CDR3 bases are TGTGCCAGCAGCTTAGCGGGGGGAAGCACTGAAGCTTTCTTT. Full variable domain (outside the CDR3, taken from reference TRBV11-3 and TRBJ1-1): EAGVVQSPRYKIIEKKQPVAFWCNPISGHNTLYWYLQNLGQGPELLIRYENEEAVDDSQLPKDRFSAERLKGVDSTLKIQPAELGDSAVYLCASSLAGGSTEAFFGQGTRLTVV.

The rearrangement uses TRBV6-6 and TRBJ1-1, with D possibly matching TRBD1 (6 bases). V shed 6 bases and J shed 1 base, with 15 bases lying between them. The germline gives CDR1 MNHNY, CDR2 SVGAGI (reference sequence). The CDR3 has 15 amino acids. The CDR3 loop is CASSPPGQSNTEAFF. In DNA, the CDR3 is TGTGCCAGCAGCCCTCCTGGACAGTCGAACACTGAAGCTTTCTTT.

The sample holds a few counts of this clone. The V call is TRBV10-1, the J call TRBJ1-4; D is ambiguous. The CDR3 is 15 amino acids. From germline, CDR1 is WNHNN and CDR2 SYGVQD (reference sequence). V shed 4 bases and J shed 0 bases, with 9 bases lying between them. CDR3 sequence: CASSVYAATNEKLFF. The CDR3 bases are TGCGCCAGCAGTGTATACGCAGCAACTAATGAAAAACTGTTTTTT.

The chain employs TRBV7-9 and TRBJ2-2; D might be TRBD2 (6 bases). This CDR3 is built from 15 residues. CDR1 is SEHNR, CDR2 FQNEAQ, per germline (reference sequence). Trimming cost V 1 base and J 5 bases, with 11 bases left between them. DNA of the CDR3: TGTGCCAGCAGCTTAGGGAGTAGCGGTACCGGGGAGCTGTTTTTT. It specifies CASSLGSSGTGELFF.

The chain links TRBV19 to TRBJ2-7; 10 bases map to TRBD2. The germline CDR1 and CDR2 sequences are LNHDA and SQIVND (reference sequence). V was clipped by 5 bases and J by 5 bases; unmatched bases: 6. The CDR3 covers 14 residues. CDR3 bases: TGTGCCAGTAGTGATCTAGCGGGAGCGGACGAGCAGTACTTC. It encodes CASSDLAGADEQYF.

The J gene is TRBJ2-7, the V gene TRBV6-5; 9 positions agree with TRBD1. V lost 6 bases and J lost 7; bases outside the gene matches: 7. The CDR3 sequence is 13 residues long. In germline, CDR1 is MNHEY, CDR2 SVGAGI. The CDR3 coding sequence is TGTGCCAGCAGCTCGGGACAGGGTACGGAGCAGTACTTC. Protein sequence: CASSSGQGTEQYF.

The chain combines TRBV7-6 with TRBJ2-4; the D is unclear. The length of the CDR3 is 18 residues. Trimming took off 5 bases at V and 0 bases at J, with 20 bases between the two ends. Germline CDR1 is SGHVS and CDR2 is FNYEAQ. Here the CDR3 DNA reads TGTGCCAGCAGCCCGGCGGTCGAGGCGGATGTAGCCAAAAACATTCAGTACTTC. Its protein is CASSPAVEADVAKNIQYF.

This CDR3 is CASSDRNTEAFF. The CDR3 bases are TGTGCCAGCAGCGATCGGAACACTGAAGCTTTCTTT. V and J are TRBV6-5 and TRBJ1-1; D is undetermined. Trimming shortened V by 6 bases and J by 1 base, and 6 bases separated the two germline ends. Looked up from germline, CDR1 is MNHEY and CDR2 is SVGAGI. The CDR3 is made up of 12 amino acids.

The chain employs TRBV11-3 and TRBJ2-1; 11 nucleotides agree with TRBD2. The CDR3 length is 16 residues. Trimming cost V 2 bases and J 4 bases; bases outside gene matches: 4. CDR1 SGHNT and CDR2 YENEEA come from the germline V gene. The CDR3 sequence is CASSLRTSGQYNEQFF. The CDR3 DNA reads TGTGCCAGCAGCTTACGGACTAGCGGGCAGTACAATGAGCAGTTCTTC.

This clone was counted a few times. This rearrangement joins TRBV5-6 to TRBJ1-2; D remains ambiguous. Trimming left V 3 bases short and J 8 bases short, with 20 bases between. CDR1 SGHDT and CDR2 YYEEEE come from the germline V gene. The CDR3 length is 15 residues. The CDR3 DNA follows: TGTGCCAGCAGCTCACCCGCCGGCCGCACTCGGGGCTACACCTTC. Protein sequence: CASSSPAGRTRGYTF. Full variable domain (outside the CDR3, taken from reference TRBV5-6 and TRBJ1-2): DAGVTQSPTHLIKTRGQQVTLRCSPKSGHDTVSWYQQALGQGPQFIFQYYEEEERQRGNFPDRFSGHQFPNYSSELNVNALLLGDSALYLCASSSPAGRTRGYTFGSGTRLTVV.

The chain has TRBV19 and TRBJ2-3; 8 nucleotides line up with TRBD1. With V trimmed by 3 bases and J by 3 bases, 5 bases remained unmatched. There are 15 residues in the CDR3. The germline V gene encodes CDR1 LNHDA and CDR2 SQIVND (reference sequence). The DNA for the CDR3 is TGTGCCAGTAGTATGAAACAGGGGGGTACAGATACGCAGTATTTT. Amino acids: CASSMKQGGTDTQYF.

The CDR3 here is CASSRVGYEQYF. CDR3 coding DNA: TGTGCCAGCAGCCGCGTTGGGTACGAGCAGTACTTC. The V call is TRBV6-5, the J call TRBJ2-7, with D unclear. The V and J ends lost 6 bases and 4 bases respectively, with 10 bases between them. Germline CDR1 and CDR2: MNHEY and SVGAGI. The length of the CDR3 is 12 residues.

The chain is built from TRBV23-1 and TRBJ2-2, with D perhaps being TRBD1 or TRBD2 (6 bases each). TRBV23-1 is designated an ORF whose function remains uncertain. Between the trimmed V and J ends, which lost 0 bases and 3 bases, there was a span of 20 bases. This CDR3 contains 19 residues. In DNA, the CDR3 is TGCGCCAGCAGTCAATCTAATTGGGCTCGGGGGCGCGACACCGGGGAGCTGTTTTTT. It codes for CASSQSNWARGRDTGELFF.

The V gene is TRBV25-1, the J gene TRBJ2-7; TRBD2 matches at 9 bases. From germline, CDR1 is MGHDK and CDR2 SYGVNS. V shed 7 bases and J 5 bases; nucleotides not matched to a gene: 3. This CDR3 contains 12 residues. The CDR3 region has the DNA TGTGCCAGCACCAGCGGGGGGAACGAGCAGTACTTC. Encoded protein: CASTSGGNEQYF.

The V call is TRBV6-5, the J call TRBJ1-1; 9 nucleotides match TRBD1. V was clipped by 2 bases and J by 6 bases; unmatched bases: 4. Germline lookup yields CDR1 MNHEY and CDR2 SVGAGI. The CDR3 runs to 14 residues. The chain's CDR3 is CASSYGTGTAEAFF. The CDR3 nucleotides are TGTGCCAGCAGTTACGGGACAGGGACGGCTGAAGCTTTCTTT.

The chain has TRBV2 and TRBJ2-4, with no clear D. Trimming pared 3 bases from V and 1 base from J, leaving 10 bases between. Germline V lookup: CDR1 SNHLY, CDR2 FYNNEI. The CDR3 is 15 amino acids. CDR3 sequence (DNA): TGTGCCAGCAGTGACTCTCTAGGGGCCAAAAACATTCAGTACTTC. It encodes CASSDSLGAKNIQYF.

This clone has at least ten counts. The V gene is TRBV18, the J gene TRBJ1-5, with unresolved D. CDR1 is KGHSH, CDR2 LQKENI, per germline. Trimming stripped 6 bases from V and 6 bases from J, with 12 bases between. The CDR3 consists of 13 residues. CDR3 sequence: CASSPGRFQPQHF. The CDR3 nucleotides read TGTGCCAGCTCGCCCGGAAGGTTTCAGCCCCAGCATTTT.

V is TRBV5-1 and J is TRBJ2-3; D may match TRBD1 or TRBD2 (5 bases each). Germline loops: CDR1 SGHRS, CDR2 YFSETQ. Trimming took off 2 bases at V and 3 bases at J, with 13 bases between the two ends. The CDR3 is 15 residues long. DNA for the CDR3: TGCGCCAGCAGCTTTACCGGGACCGGGACAGATACGCAGTATTTT. This gives the protein CASSFTGTGTDTQYF.